Below are 15 T cell receptor beta chains sequenced from a single sample in a study of cytomegalovirus exposure and HLA in healthy donors (TCRdb year 2017). The library was obtained by the immunoSEQ multiplex PCR assay. The multiplex PCR relied on a mix of 60 forward primers for TCR Vbeta segments and 13 reverse primers for TCR Jbeta segments. Imported from immuneACCESS, the table was reduced by TCRdb to in-frame sequences with V and J called. These copies leave out some clones; in studies compared against another copy, an unresolved V gene accounts for under half, and the cause of the remainder is not known. The sample table shows tens of thousands of clones, and about 68% are seen once. Clones ranked in the top ten supply 6.9% of the sample. The sequenced sample was PBMCs. The receptors here all came from a woman aged 45-65 years in good health and CMV-seropositive.

The chain joins TRBV5-8 to TRBJ2-5; D is ambiguous. V gave up 0 bases and J gave up 5 bases, with 11 bases separating them. Germline CDR1 reads SGHTS; CDR2 reads YDEGEE. CDR3 size: 14 residues. CDR3 DNA sequence: TGTGCCAGCAGCTTGGGTACCCGGGTGGAGACCCAGTACTTC. This codes for CASSLGTRVETQYF.

This clone came up a few times. The junction and the germline gene differ at one end; a read error may be behind it. This chain connects TRBV7-9 to TRBJ1-1; D unclear. The CDR3 loop spans 17 amino acids. The germline CDR1 and CDR2 sequences are SEHNR and FQNEAQ (reference sequence). The CDR3 region is CSSSLRRPGLMRTEAFF. CDR3 nucleotides: TGTTCCAGCAGCCTGCGCCGGCCTGGACTTATGCGCACTGAAGCTTTCTTT. Filled out from reference TRBV7-9 and TRBJ1-1, the complete variable domain reads DTGVSQNPRHKITKRGQNVTFRCDPISEHNRLYWYRQTLGQGPEFLTYFQNEAQLEKSRLLSDRFSAERPKGSFSTLEIQRTEQGDSAMYLCSSSLRRPGLMRTEAFFGQGTRLTVV.

Comment on this clone: A read error may produce the germline difference seen at one junction end. The genes are TRBV30 and TRBJ1-6; D uncertain. CDR1 and CDR2 (germline): GTSNPN, SVGIG (reference sequence). The CDR3 loop spans 14 amino acids. The CDR3 DNA follows: TGTGCCTGGAGTCGTTACGGGATTGGTTCACCCCCCCACTTT. This codes for CAWSRYGIGSPPHF.

This clone was found a few times. V is TRBV7-9 and J is TRBJ2-2, with D possibly matching TRBD1 (5 bases). The V end lost 3 bases, the J end lost 6 bases, and 14 bases lay between the germline ends. This CDR3 has 15 amino acids. Germline CDR1 and CDR2: SEHNR and FQNEAQ (reference sequence). CDR3 sequence reads: CASSFSRVDAGELFF. The CDR3 region has the DNA TGTGCCAGCAGCTTTTCCAGGGTAGATGCCGGGGAGCTGTTTTTT.

This chain connects TRBV27 to TRBJ1-1; 8 nucleotides line up with TRBD1. The CDR3 consists of 15 residues. J was trimmed by 1 base and V by 6 bases; bases with no gene match: 7. Germline loops: CDR1 MNHEY, CDR2 SMNVEV (reference sequence). The CDR3 bases are TGTGCCAGCAGACGACTGGACAGGGAGAACACTGAAGCTTTCTTT. Its translation is CASRRLDRENTEAFF.

J is TRBJ1-1 and V is TRBV6-5, with D perhaps TRBD1 (6 bases). The germline V gene has CDR1 MNHEY and CDR2 SVGAGI. V shed 6 bases and J shed 1 base, with 9 bases lying between them. This CDR3 has 13 residues. CDR3 nucleotide sequence: TGTGCCAGCAGAAGGGGACAGAACACTGAAGCTTTCTTT. The encoded protein is CASRRGQNTEAFF.

This chain connects TRBV6-1 to TRBJ2-5, with 8 positions matching TRBD2. Germline V CDR1 and CDR2: MNHNS, SASEGT. Germline trimming cut 10 bases from V and 5 bases from J; bases unmatched to any gene: 9. The CDR3 has 13 amino acids. CDR3 sequence: CATNPGGRETQYF. In nucleotides, the CDR3 is TGTGCCACCAACCCGGGAGGGAGGGAGACCCAGTACTTC.

There are a few counts of this clone. The chain couples TRBV6-5 to TRBJ2-2, with 7 bases fitting TRBD2. The V and J ends lost 0 bases and 4 bases, in that order; junction bases with no gene match: 2. This CDR3 has 15 amino acids. Germline V lookup: CDR1 MNHEY, CDR2 SVGAGI. The CDR3 bases are TGTGCCAGCAGTTACTCAGGGGAGGGCACCGGGGAGCTGTTTTTT. This encodes CASSYSGEGTGELFF.

Here the CDR3 reads CASSEPSGPGYTDTQYF. The CDR3 DNA follows: TGTGCCAGCAGTGAGCCCTCAGGGCCAGGGTACACAGATACGCAGTATTTT. The chain combines TRBV2 with TRBJ2-3; TRBD1 is a possible D gene (5 bases). The length of the CDR3 is 17 residues. Germline CDR1 is SNHLY and CDR2 is FYNNEI. V dropped 3 bases and J dropped 2 bases, with 18 bases sitting between them. The variable domain in full, completed from reference TRBV2 and TRBJ2-3, reads EPEVTQTPSHQVTQMGQEVILRCVPISNHLYFYWYRQILGQKVEFLVSFYNNEISEKSEIFDDQFSVERPDGSNFTLKIRSTKLEDSAMYFCASSEPSGPGYTDTQYFGPGTRLTVL.

This clone occurred once. J is TRBJ1-5 and V is TRBV10-1, with 7 nucleotides matching TRBD1. The CDR3 contains 17 residues. The ends lost 5 bases at V and 0 bases at J; junction bases unmatched: 10. CDR1 is WNHNN and CDR2 is SYGVQD in the germline V gene (reference sequence). CDR3 loop: CASSIPPGTDSNQPQHF. CDR3 DNA sequence: TGCGCCAGCAGTATCCCCCCCGGGACAGATAGCAATCAGCCCCAGCATTTT.

The J gene is TRBJ1-6, the V gene TRBV6-5; D perhaps matches TRBD1 (5 bases). The V gene's germline CDR1 is MNHEY and CDR2 SVGAGI. V dropped 0 bases and J dropped 7 bases, with 13 bases sitting between them. The CDR3 is 16 amino acids. Written as DNA, the CDR3 is TGTGCCAGCAGTTACTCGGGACTGCCCTTCAATTCACCCCTCCACTTT. Translation: CASSYSGLPFNSPLHF.

The chain recombines TRBV10-3 with TRBJ1-6, with D perhaps TRBD1 (6 bases). Deletions cut 1 base from V and 9 bases from J, with 13 bases between. CDR1 ENHRY and CDR2 SYGVKD come from the germline V gene. This CDR3 contains 15 residues. The CDR3 sequence is CAISEYSGVGSPLHF. In nucleotides, the CDR3 is TGTGCCATCAGTGAGTACTCAGGGGTTGGTTCACCCCTCCACTTT.

The chain carries TRBV6-6 and TRBJ1-2, with 7 nucleotides matching TRBD1. Germline trimming cut 4 bases from V and 7 bases from J; bases unmatched to any gene: 12. The CDR3 extends over 15 amino acids. Looked up from germline, CDR1 is MNHNY and CDR2 is SVGAGI (reference sequence). CDR3 amino acids: CASSFSTGVEFGYTF. CDR3 bases: TGTGCCAGCAGTTTCTCCACAGGGGTTGAGTTTGGCTACACCTTC.

V is TRBV6-5 and J is TRBJ2-1; tentatively, D is TRBD1 (6 bases). The V gene's germline CDR1 is MNHEY and CDR2 SVGAGI. The V end lost 6 bases, the J end lost 6 bases, and 9 bases lay between the germline ends. The CDR3 has 12 amino acids. CDR3 bases: TGTGCCAGCAGCCAGGACAGCAATGAGCAGTTCTTC. It specifies CASSQDSNEQFF.

The rearrangement uses TRBV7-9 and TRBJ1-4; the D gene is possibly TRBD1 (5 bases). Germline assignment: CDR1 SEHNR and CDR2 FQNEAQ (reference sequence). V lost 2 bases, J lost 5 bases, and 12 bases lay in between. This CDR3 has 15 amino acids. The CDR3: CASSLLGVGNEKLFF. Here the CDR3 DNA reads TGTGCCAGCAGCTTACTAGGGGTGGGAAATGAAAAACTGTTTTTT.